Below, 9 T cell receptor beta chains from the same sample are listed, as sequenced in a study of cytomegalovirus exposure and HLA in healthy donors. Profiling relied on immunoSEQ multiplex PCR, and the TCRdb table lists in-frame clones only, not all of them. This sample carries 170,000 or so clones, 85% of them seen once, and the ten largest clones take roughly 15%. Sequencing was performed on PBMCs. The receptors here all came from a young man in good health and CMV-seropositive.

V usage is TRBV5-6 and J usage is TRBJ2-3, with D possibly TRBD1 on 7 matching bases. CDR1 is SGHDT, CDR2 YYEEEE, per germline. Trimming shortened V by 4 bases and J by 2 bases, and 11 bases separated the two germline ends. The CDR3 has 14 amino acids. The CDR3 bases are TGTGCCAGCAGCGGAGGGGGCCCCACAGATACGCAGTATTTT. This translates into CASSGGGPTDTQYF.

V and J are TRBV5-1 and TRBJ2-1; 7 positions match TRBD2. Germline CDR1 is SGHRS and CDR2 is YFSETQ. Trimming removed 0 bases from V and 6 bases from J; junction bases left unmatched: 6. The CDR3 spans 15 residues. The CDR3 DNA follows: TGCGCCAGCAGCTTGGGCCCCGGGGAGGGCAATGAGCAGTTCTTC. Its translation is CASSLGPGEGNEQFF.

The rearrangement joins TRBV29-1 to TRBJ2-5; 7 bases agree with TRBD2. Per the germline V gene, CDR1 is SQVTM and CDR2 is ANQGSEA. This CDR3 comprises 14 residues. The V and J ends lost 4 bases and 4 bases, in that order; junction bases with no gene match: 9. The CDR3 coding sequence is TGCAGCGTTGGAGGGCGGGGGACGGGAGAGACCCAGTACTTC. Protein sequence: CSVGGRGTGETQYF.

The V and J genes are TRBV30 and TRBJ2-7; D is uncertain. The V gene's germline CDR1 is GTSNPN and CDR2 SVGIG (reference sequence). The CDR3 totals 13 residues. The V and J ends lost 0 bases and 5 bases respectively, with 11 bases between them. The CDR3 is CAWSVGVAHEQYF. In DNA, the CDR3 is TGTGCCTGGAGTGTAGGAGTTGCCCACGAGCAGTACTTC.

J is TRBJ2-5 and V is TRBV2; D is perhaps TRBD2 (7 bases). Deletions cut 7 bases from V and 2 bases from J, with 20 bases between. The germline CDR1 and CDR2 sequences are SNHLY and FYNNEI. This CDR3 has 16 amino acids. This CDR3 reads CASIRSGGGGQETQYF. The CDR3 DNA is TGTGCCAGCATTCGTTCGGGGGGCGGTGGGCAAGAGACCCAGTACTTC.

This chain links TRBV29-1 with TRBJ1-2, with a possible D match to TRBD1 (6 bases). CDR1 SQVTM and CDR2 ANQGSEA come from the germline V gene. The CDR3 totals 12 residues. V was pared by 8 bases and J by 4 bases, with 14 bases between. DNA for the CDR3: TGCAGCATCCAGGACAGCGTCTATGGCTACACCTTC. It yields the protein CSIQDSVYGYTF.

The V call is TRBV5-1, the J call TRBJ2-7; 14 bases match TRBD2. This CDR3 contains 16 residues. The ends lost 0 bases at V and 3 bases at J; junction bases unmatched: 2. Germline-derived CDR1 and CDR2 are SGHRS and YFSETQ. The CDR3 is CASSLGGTSGSYEQYF. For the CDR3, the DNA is TGCGCCAGCAGCTTGGGCGGGACTAGCGGGAGCTACGAGCAGTACTTC.

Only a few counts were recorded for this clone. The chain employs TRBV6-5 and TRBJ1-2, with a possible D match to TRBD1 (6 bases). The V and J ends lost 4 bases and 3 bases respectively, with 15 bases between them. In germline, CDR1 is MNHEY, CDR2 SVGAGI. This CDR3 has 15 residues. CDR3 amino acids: CASSSLGALDYGYTF. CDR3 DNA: TGTGCCAGCAGTTCCCTGGGGGCCCTGGACTATGGCTACACCTTC.

As DNA, the CDR3 is TGTGCCAGCAGCTCAGTAGAAACCAGGACAGGGCACAATGAGCAGTTCTTC. Translated: CASSSVETRTGHNEQFF. The chain joins TRBV7-9 to TRBJ2-1; 8 nucleotides line up with TRBD1. After removal of 4 bases from V and 5 bases from J, the junction contained 13 bases not matched to a gene. CDR1 SEHNR and CDR2 FQNEAQ come from the germline V gene (reference sequence). The CDR3 length is 17 residues.